This T cell receptor (beta chain) was obtained from a study of lymphopenia after photon versus proton radiotherapy. Findings and limits, study-wide: Oligoclonal CD8+ Temra expansion after nadir drove photon patients' diversity drop. Larger post-nadir TCR diversity loss correlated inversely with survival in deceased patients. Photon-treated patients lost naive T cells and TCR diversity; proton-treated stayed stable.

The repertoire was sequenced with immunoSEQ multiplex PCR; TCRdb's copy has only in-frame clones and lacks some. The data show around 20,000 clones, approximately 84% seen once. The ends lost 3 bases at V and 4 bases at J; junction bases unmatched: 7. This CDR3 is built from 16 residues. The germline gives CDR1 SGHTA, CDR2 FQGNSA. To note about this clone: What it recognizes is unknown.

This TCR came from a woman between 50 and 59 years old with pancreatic cancer. Sequenced material: peripheral blood, taken from a patient treated with photon-based radiotherapy. The chain carries TRBV7-2 and TRBJ2-2; TRBD2 matches at 8 bases. The CDR3 is CASSLVSGASTGELFF. The CDR3, as DNA: TGTGCCAGCAGCTTGGTTAGCGGGGCAAGCACCGGGGAGCTGTTTTTT.